The rows below give T cell receptor beta chains drawn from one sample of a study of cytomegalovirus exposure and HLA in healthy donors. Only in-frame clones appear in the TCRdb table, and some are missing; sequencing was by immunoSEQ multiplex PCR. Seen here are roughly 95,000 clones, 85% observed once, and the top ten hold 20% to 25%. The sample was PBMCs. Every receptor here comes from a man between 18 and 35 years old in good health and CMV-seropositive. Each CDR3 is given with its conserved first and last residue. A D gene is named only where the DNA matches it firmly. Only part of the rows carry a size: once, few, many, or a class if the clone is expanded.

clone size	D gene	V gene	J gene	CDR3 DNA	CDR3 protein
-	TRBD2	TRBV28	TRBJ2-7	TGTGCCAGCAGTTTATTCCGACTAGCGGGCTCCTACGAGCAGTACTTC	CASSLFRLAGSYEQYF
-	-	TRBV19	TRBJ2-3	TGTGCCAGTAGCCTGAGGAGACAGAACACAGATACGCAGTATTTT	CASSLRRQNTDTQYF
-	TRBD1	TRBV9	TRBJ2-1	TGTGCCAGCAGCCGTTCCGGGACAGGGGACAATGAGCAGTTCTTC	CASSRSGTGDNEQFF
-	-	TRBV19	TRBJ1-5	TGTGCCAGTAATCGGGGGGTTTACAATCAGCCCCAGCATTTT	CASNRGVYNQPQHF
-	-	TRBV5-8	TRBJ2-2	TGTGCCAGCAGCTTGTACAGGTGGAACACCGGGGAGCTGTTTTTT	CASSLYRWNTGELFF
-	TRBD2	TRBV2	TRBJ2-1	TGTGCCAGCCTCCGACTAGCGAATGAGCAGTTCTTC	CASLRLANEQFF
-	-	TRBV7-9	TRBJ1-2	TGTGCCAGCAGCTCTCTCGGGGGGCGACCCAACTATGGCTACACCTTC	CASSSLGGRPNYGYTF
-	-	TRBV5-3	TRBJ2-5	TGTGCCAGAAGCCCAACCCCGGGTTCCGAGGGAGAGACCCAGTACTTC	CARSPTPGSEGETQYF
-	TRBD1	TRBV2	TRBJ1-4	TGTGCCAGCAGTGATATTGGGACAGGGGATGAAAAACTGTTTTTT	CASSDIGTGDEKLFF
-	TRBD1	TRBV27	TRBJ1-5	TGTGCCAGCAGACAGGGGGCTGGTAATCAGCCCCAGCATTTT	CASRQGAGNQPQHF
-	-	TRBV5-6	TRBJ2-3	TGTGCCAGCAGCTCCTACAGGGTCAGAGATACGCAGTATTTT	CASSSYRVRDTQYF
-	TRBD1	TRBV7-3	TRBJ1-1	TGTGCCAGCAGCTTGGGACAGGCGTCCGAAGCTTTCTTT	CASSLGQASEAFF
-	-	TRBV11-2	TRBJ2-6	TGTGCCAGCAGCTTTCTAGGTAGCTCTGGGGCCAACGTCCTGACTTTC	CASSFLGSSGANVLTF
-	-	TRBV19	TRBJ1-1	TGTGCCAGTAGTTCCGTCCCTGACGGAGGCGAAGCTTTCTTT	CASSSVPDGGEAFF
-	TRBD2	TRBV14	TRBJ2-1	TGTGCCAGCAGCCAAGCTAGCGGGAGAGGGAATGAGCAGTTCTTC	CASSQASGRGNEQFF
-	TRBD2	TRBV27	TRBJ2-3	TGTGCCAGCAGTCTGGGGGGGGATACGCAGTATTTT	CASSLGGDTQYF
-	TRBD1	TRBV9	TRBJ2-3	TGTGCCAGCAGCACCGACAGGGATATAGATACGCAGTATTTT	CASSTDRDIDTQYF
-	-	TRBV2	TRBJ1-2	TGTGCCAGCAGTGAACAGGACTATGGCTACACCTTC	CASSEQDYGYTF
-	-	TRBV7-8	TRBJ1-2	TGTGCCAGCAGCAAAACCTTAGACTATGGCTACACCTTC	CASSKTLDYGYTF
-	TRBD2	TRBV5-1	TRBJ2-3	TGCGCCAGCAGCTTGATAGACGGATCTAGCGGGAAGCTTAGAGATACGCAGTATTTT	CASSLIDGSSGKLRDTQYF
-	TRBD2	TRBV7-9	TRBJ2-1	TGTGCCAGCAGCTTCGGGACTAGGTCCAATGAGCAGTTCTTC	CASSFGTRSNEQFF
-	-	TRBV30	TRBJ1-1	TGTGCTTTAACGGCGGGGGGACACCGGAACACTGAAGCTTTCTTT	CALTAGGHRNTEAFF
-	-	TRBV9	TRBJ2-2	TGTGCCAGCAGCGGGAGAAGCACCGGGGAGCTGTTTTTT	CASSGRSTGELFF
-	-	TRBV6-1	TRBJ1-5	TGTGCCAGCAGCTGGACAGCAGATCAGCCCCAGCATTTT	CASSWTADQPQHF
once	TRBD2	TRBV14	TRBJ2-5	TGTGCCAGCAGCCAAGCGGGAGGGGAGACCCAGTACTTC	CASSQAGGETQYF
few	TRBD1	TRBV27	TRBJ2-2	TGTGCCAGCAGTTACAGGGGGCAGGGGGAGCTGTTTTTT	CASSYRGQGELFF
-	-	TRBV28	TRBJ2-2	TGTGCCAGCAGTTTAGCGGCAGCGAACACCGGGGAGCTGTTTTTT	CASSLAAANTGELFF
-	-	TRBV21-1	TRBJ1-2	TGTGCCAGCGGCACACGACAGGGAAAGTGGATTAGGGTCTATGGCTACACCTTC	CASGTRQGKWIRVYGYTF
-	-	TRBV7-9	TRBJ1-1	TGTGCCAGCAGCTTAGCGCCGGGAGGGAGGGACTTTGAAGCTTTCTTT	CASSLAPGGRDFEAFF
-	-	TRBV10-3	TRBJ1-2	TGTGCCATCAGTGAAGGCCAGGGGTTTGGCTATGGCTACACCTTC	CAISEGQGFGYGYTF
-	-	TRBV6-4	TRBJ2-1	TGTGCCAGCAGTGATAACGGGAATCACAATGAGCAGTTCTTC	CASSDNGNHNEQFF
once	TRBD1	TRBV7-9	TRBJ1-2	TGTGCCAGCAGCGCCGGGACAGGGGGAACTAACTATGGCTACACCTTC	CASSAGTGGTNYGYTF
-	-	TRBV2	TRBJ1-1	TGTGCCAGCAGTGAAGCGGAGGGGAGTATCACTGAAGCTTTCTTT	CASSEAEGSITEAFF
few	TRBD2	TRBV19	TRBJ2-5	TGTGCCAGTAGTCACTCATCTAGCGGGAGGGGGTCATCGGAGACCCAGTACTTC	CASSHSSSGRGSSETQYF
once	-	TRBV6-6	TRBJ2-3	TGTGCCAGCAGTACCGGACGGGAAGATACGCAGTATTTT	CASSTGREDTQYF
-	TRBD2	TRBV5-1	TRBJ2-1	TGCGCCAGCAGCTTGGTTAGGTTGGCGGGAGGATCGAACAATGAGCAGTTCTTC	CASSLVRLAGGSNNEQFF
-	TRBD1	TRBV9	TRBJ2-1	TGTGCCAGCACCCCGGGACAGGGGAACAATGAGCAGTTCTTC	CASTPGQGNNEQFF
-	TRBD1	TRBV2	TRBJ2-7	TGTGTCAGCAGTGAATCAGGACAGGGCTACGAGCAGTACTTC	CVSSESGQGYEQYF
-	-	TRBV7-6	TRBJ2-7	TGTGCCAGCAGCCCACGGGAGAACTACGAGCAGTACTTC	CASSPRENYEQYF
-	TRBD2	TRBV5-1	TRBJ2-4	TGCGCCAGCAGCAAAAGCGGGGAGAACATTCAGTACTTC	CASSKSGENIQYF
-	TRBD2	TRBV7-8	TRBJ2-6	TGTGCCAGCAGCCTATCTAGCGGGAGCCAATCTGGGGCCAACGTCCTGACTTTC	CASSLSSGSQSGANVLTF
-	-	TRBV19	TRBJ1-4	TGTGCCAGTCTCCACGGGGAAAAACTGTTTTTT	CASLHGEKLFF
-	TRBD1	TRBV29-1	TRBJ1-2	TGCAGCGTTGAGACCCAGGGGGCCTATGGCTACACCTTC	CSVETQGAYGYTF
-	TRBD2	TRBV7-9	TRBJ2-1	TGTGCCAGCAGCTTAGGGCGGGAGCCCTTTGAGCAGTTCTTC	CASSLGREPFEQFF